The 18 T cell receptor beta chains below were found in one sample sequenced in a study of somatic mutations in cytotoxic T cells in rheumatoid arthritis. The method was immunoSEQ multiplex PCR; TCRdb's version includes in-frame clones alone and lacks a portion of them. The sample lists 15,000 to 20,000 clones; about 80% were seen once. The sequenced sample was CD8+ T cells sorted from blood. These receptors were obtained from a young man with rheumatoid arthritis.

As concerns this clone: Germline is not matched at one junction end, which may reflect a read error. The chain carries TRBV19 and TRBJ2-7; unclear D gene. The length of the CDR3 is 16 residues. Per the germline V gene, CDR1 is LNHDA and CDR2 is SQIVND (reference sequence). CDR3 sequence (DNA): TGTGCCAGTAGTATCATCGCCGTCCAAGTCTCCCACGAGCAGTACTTC. Translated, it gives CASSIIAVQVSHEQYF.

The rearrangement uses TRBV28 and TRBJ1-1; 7 bases align to TRBD1. The V gene end was trimmed by 6 bases and the J gene end by 0 bases; junction bases not matched to a gene: 13. Germline loops: CDR1 MDHEN, CDR2 SYDVKM. This CDR3 is built from 17 residues. The CDR3 here is CASSLMAGQSMNTEAFF. The CDR3 coding sequence is TGTGCCAGCAGCCTAATGGCGGGACAGAGTATGAACACTGAAGCTTTCTTT. The whole variable domain, filled in from reference TRBV28 and TRBJ1-1, reads DVKVTQSSRYLVKRTGEKVFLECVQDMDHENMFWYRQDPGLGLRLIYFSYDVKMKEKGDIPEGYSVSREKKERFSLILESASTNQTSMYLCASSLMAGQSMNTEAFFGQGTRLTVV.

CDR3 DNA sequence: TGTGCCAGCAAGATCGGGGAAACCTACGAGCAGTACTTC. Encoded protein: CASKIGETYEQYF. The chain has TRBV7-9 and TRBJ2-7; maybe TRBD2 (5 bases). Trimming took off 7 bases at V and 2 bases at J, with 12 bases between the two ends. Per the germline V gene, CDR1 is SEHNR and CDR2 is FQNEAQ (reference sequence). The CDR3 totals 13 residues.

This chain connects TRBV25-1 to TRBJ2-5; 9 bases align to TRBD2. The junction had 5 bases not matched to a gene; V was cut back by 4 bases and J by 2 bases. Germline V gene lookup returns CDR1 MGHDK and CDR2 SYGVNS. There are 15 residues in the CDR3. The CDR3 DNA sequence: TGTGCCAGCAGTGTACCGACTAGCGGTCAAGAGACCCAGTACTTC. Translation gives CASSVPTSGQETQYF.

The V call is TRBV28, the J call TRBJ2-3, with D tentatively TRBD2 (5 bases). Per the germline V gene, CDR1 is MDHEN and CDR2 is SYDVKM. The CDR3 spans 14 residues. V was clipped by 6 bases and J by 3 bases, with 13 bases between them. This CDR3 is CASRSDLVTDTQYF. The CDR3 DNA reads TGTGCCAGCAGATCGGACTTAGTGACAGATACGCAGTATTTT.

The genes are TRBV6-1 and TRBJ2-1, with a possible D match to TRBD1 (7 bases). Trimming pared 4 bases from V and 2 bases from J, leaving 15 bases between. The CDR3 has 16 amino acids. The germline gives CDR1 MNHNS, CDR2 SASEGT. The CDR3 loop is CASSVGGQFPYNEQFF. The CDR3 nucleotides read TGTGCCAGCAGTGTGGGGGGACAGTTCCCCTACAATGAGCAGTTCTTC.

CDR3 residues: CASSARLGGAGEQYF. For the CDR3, the DNA is TGTGCCAGCAGCGCCAGGCTCGGGGGGGCCGGCGAGCAGTACTTC. The chain joins TRBV7-8 to TRBJ2-7; 8 bases agree with TRBD2. The CDR3 is 15 residues long. Germline-derived CDR1 and CDR2 are SGHVS and FQNEAQ. After removal of 5 bases from V and 6 bases from J, the junction contained 12 bases not matched to a gene.

This chain uses TRBV7-2 with TRBJ1-2; TRBD1 agrees at 7 bases. Germline values: CDR1 SGHTA, CDR2 FQGNSA. This CDR3 is 15 amino acids long. V dropped 2 bases and J dropped 4; count of bases not matched to a gene: 7. The CDR3 protein is CASSLRWDSSYGYTF. The DNA of the CDR3 is TGTGCCAGCAGCTTACGGTGGGACAGCTCCTATGGCTACACCTTC.

The CDR3 bases are TGTGCCAGCAGGAACGGGCGGGGGGGCCTAAATGAGCAGTTCTTC. Translation: CASRNGRGGLNEQFF. The chain uses TRBV28 and TRBJ2-1, with 9 nucleotides matching TRBD2. Germline V gene lookup returns CDR1 MDHEN and CDR2 SYDVKM. This CDR3 contains 15 residues. V lost 6 bases and J lost 7; bases outside the gene matches: 10.

The CDR3: CASSAGDRVGTEAFF. The CDR3 DNA sequence: TGTGCCAGCAGCGCTGGGGACAGGGTCGGCACTGAAGCTTTCTTT. The chain combines TRBV9 with TRBJ1-1, with 9 bases identical to TRBD1. This CDR3 is 15 amino acids long. Trimming removed 3 bases from V and 4 bases from J; junction bases left unmatched: 7. Germline V gene sequence: CDR1 SGDLS, CDR2 YYNGEE.

This chain connects TRBV21-1 to TRBJ2-7; TRBD1, the D gene given by the table, was not confirmed from the DNA. TRBV21-1 is tagged as a pseudogene. This CDR3 has 17 amino acids. CDR3 nucleotide sequence: TGTGCCAGCATCAAGGCCCCTCTTACAGGGTCAGGTTACGAGCAGTACTTC. Translating it yields CASIKAPLTGSGYEQYF.

This rearrangement joins TRBV27 to TRBJ2-7; no clear D. Germline V lookup: CDR1 MNHEY, CDR2 SMNVEV (reference sequence). This CDR3 region has 14 residues. V was trimmed by 3 bases and J by 2 bases, leaving 11 bases between them. The CDR3 region has the DNA TGTGCCAGCAGTTTGAACAGCCCACCCTACGAGCAGTACTTC. It codes for CASSLNSPPYEQYF.

This clone occurred a few times. This rearrangement joins TRBV2 to TRBJ1-5; no firm D call. The CDR3 runs 16 residues. V lost 6 bases and J lost 0, with 15 bases in between. The germline V gene has CDR1 SNHLY and CDR2 FYNNEI. The CDR3 DNA reads as TGTGCCAGCAGCACACAGATAACTAATAGCAATCAGCCCCAGCATTTT. It translates to CASSTQITNSNQPQHF.

This rearrangement joins TRBV30 to TRBJ2-1, with D possibly being TRBD2 (6 bases). The CDR3 length is 13 residues. V was cut by 2 bases and J by 10 bases, with 15 bases left in between. Per germline, CDR1 GTSNPN and CDR2 SVGIG (reference sequence). This chain's CDR3 is CAWSWSNGGEQFF. For the CDR3, the DNA is TGTGCCTGGAGTTGGTCAAATGGGGGGGAGCAGTTCTTC.

This clone was found a few times. V and J are TRBV6-4 and TRBJ2-1; 7 bases align to TRBD2. With 2 bases clipped from V and 2 bases from J, the junction kept 0 bases outside the gene matches. Germline V CDR1 and CDR2: MRHNA, SNTAGT. This CDR3 has 14 residues. CDR3 sequence: CASSDGGAYNEQFF. As DNA, the CDR3 is TGTGCCAGCAGTGACGGGGGGGCCTACAATGAGCAGTTCTTC.

The genes are TRBV19 and TRBJ1-5; the match to TRBD1 covers 10 bases. V lost 4 bases to trimming and J lost 2 bases; unmatched junction nucleotides: 11. In germline, CDR1 is LNHDA, CDR2 SQIVND (reference sequence). The CDR3 length is 18 residues. Here the CDR3 DNA reads TGTGCCAGTAGTACCTCGATTGACAGGGGGCTGCGCAATCAGCCCCAGCATTTT. Its protein is CASSTSIDRGLRNQPQHF.

The genes are TRBV5-8 and TRBJ1-2, with 9 bases fitting TRBD1. With V trimmed by 4 bases and J by 0 bases, 7 bases remained unmatched. The CDR3 has 16 residues. CDR1 is SGHTS and CDR2 is YDEGEE in the germline V gene. For the CDR3, the DNA is TGTGCCAGCAGCCCAGCCGGGACAGGGACTAACTATGGCTACACCTTC. Translating it yields CASSPAGTGTNYGYTF.

The chain links TRBV7-9 to TRBJ2-1, with D hard to call. The V and J ends lost 0 bases and 3 bases respectively, with 0 bases between them. Germline V gene data show CDR1 as SEHNR and CDR2 as FQNEAQ (reference sequence). CDR3 length: 12 amino acids. CDR3 in amino acids: CASSLAYNEQFF. The CDR3 DNA follows: TGTGCCAGCAGCTTAGCCTACAATGAGCAGTTCTTC. Full variable domain (outside the CDR3, taken from reference TRBV7-9 and TRBJ2-1): DTGVSQNPRHKITKRGQNVTFRCDPISEHNRLYWYRQTLGQGPEFLTYFQNEAQLEKSRLLSDRFSAERPKGSFSTLEIQRTEQGDSAMYLCASSLAYNEQFFGPGTRLTVL.